This T cell receptor beta chain was retrieved from a study of vaccination and CD4 T cells after COVID-19. Treatment meaning: approximately nine-day PBMC culture with coronavirus spike peptide pools or control peptides (ViraFEST assay). Sequenced with the Oncomine TCR Beta short-read assay was DNA taken from cultured CD4+ T cells. One entry per CDR3 protein results from TCRdb running MiXCR on the PCR reads. The data show about 12,000 distinct CDR3 sequences, roughly 43% seen once. Trimming took 6 bases from V and 6 from J; bases not matched to a gene: 11. The CDR3 is made up of 15 amino acids. CDR1 SGHTS and CDR2 YDEGEE come from the germline V gene. Findings and limits, study-wide: Analysis of convalescent patients found that 304 of 307 vaccine-specific clones were spike mono-reactive.

Remarks on this clonotype: Antigen specificity is unknown.

This clonotype was sampled from a human donor who had recovered from COVID-19. The source material was CD4+ T cells from blood, cultured in vitro. The gene calls are TRBV5-8 and TRBJ2-3, with TRBD1 matching 9 bases. CDR3 DNA sequence: TGTGCCAGCATCCCCGGGACAGGGCTAATGGATACGCAGTATTTT. The encoded protein is CASIPGTGLMDTQYF.